A single T cell receptor beta chain is shown here with its context. Its antigen is unidentified. Germline CDR1 and CDR2: LGHDT and YNNKEL (reference sequence). The CDR3 is 15 amino acids. Trimming shortened V by 0 bases and J by 6 bases, and 12 bases separated the two germline ends. This record comes from a study of T cell repertoires in cytomegalovirus infection. Looking at the study overall: Indicated by public TCR beta signatures were CMV infection and matching HLA type. Study-wide results and limits: It was HLA-C-restricted CMV-specific TCR beta clonotypes that dominated the response ex vivo. Frequencies of public TCR beta families were cumulated, and this identified carriers of CMV plus the relevant HLA.

TCRdb re-called the reads through MiXCR, storing one row per CDR3 protein. Among about 360,000 distinct CDR3 sequences listed, 15% to 20% were seen once. The chain is built from TRBV3-1 and TRBJ2-1; D not resolved. Sequencing used PBMCs. The sequence was collected from a human donor in good health (CMV status not recorded). Some clones in this sample may be carry-over from other donors' samples. CDR3 protein: CASSQDNPPGNEQFF. The CDR3, as DNA: TGTGCCAGCAGCCAAGATAACCCTCCTGGCAATGAGCAGTTCTTC.